The clone carrying this T cell receptor (beta chain) was seen a few times. The target antigen is unknown. These data come from a study of identical twins. Study findings and constraints: Twins' excess sharing was less marked for out-of-frame beta sequences.

A universal primer site arose from template switching, and cDNA bore unique molecular identifiers. TCRdb re-called the 5' RACE reads through MiXCR, storing one row per CDR3 protein. The sample contains approximately 600,000 distinct CDR3 sequences, roughly 9.5% of which appear only once. Trimming stripped 1 base from V and 10 bases from J, with 23 bases between. The germline V gene encodes CDR1 DFQATT and CDR2 SNEGSKA (reference sequence). CDR3 length: 16 amino acids. The sample also formed part of further work on yellow fever vaccine responses in identical twins.

The sequenced material came from PBMCs. This clonotype was obtained from a woman aged 18-29 years in good health. The V gene is TRBV20-1, the J gene TRBJ2-1; D may be TRBD2 (7 bases). The CDR3 protein is CSARAGLAESRGEQFF. The CDR3 nucleotides read TGCAGTGCTAGAGCAGGCCTAGCGGAGTCAAGGGGGGAGCAGTTCTTC.